This T cell receptor (beta chain) was sequenced for a study of blood T cell repertoires in COVID-19. On the study more broadly: Specimens from acute and convalescent COVID-19 originated in the United States, Italy and Spain. T cells, B-cell-depleted T cells, or PBMCs provided the cDNA or gDNA that served as material.

In the source study's methods: By means of reference gene primer amplification, nucleated cell counts were estimated. Sequencing used immunoSEQ multiplex PCR; TCRdb keeps in-frame clones, though not all of them. The V and J calls and clone size are taken from that table; D and trimming were inferred from the DNA. The repertoire holds under 75,000 clones, with about 91% as singletons. V shed 4 bases and J shed 4 bases, with 6 bases lying between them. Germline V gene sequence: CDR1 SGHRS, CDR2 YFSETQ. The CDR3 covers 12 residues. The V gene is TRBV5-1, the J gene TRBJ2-1; D is perhaps TRBD2 (5 bases). This sequence was found in a man aged 45 to 65 with active COVID-19. Material: peripheral blood. Written as DNA, the CDR3 is TGCGCCAGCAGCGGGAGATACAATGAGCAGTTCTTC. Translated: CASSGRYNEQFF.